One TCR beta chain is described in this entry. This sample stems from a study of blood T cell repertoires in COVID-19. Study context: Material from acute and convalescent COVID-19 was sourced from the United States, Italy and Spain. The cDNA or gDNA used as material had been derived from T cells, B-cell-depleted T cells, or PBMCs.

Per the original methods: Using reference gene primer amplification, nucleated cell counts were estimated. Produced via immunoSEQ multiplex PCR; TCRdb's table is partial and in-frame only. D and trimming come from the DNA, and the V and J calls and clone size come from that table. The data hold 200,000 to 250,000 clones, with 89% observed a single time. This TCR came from a man in his 60s who had recovered from COVID-19. Sequencing input: peripheral blood.

The CDR3 loop reads CASSPPGQENEKLFF. The CDR3 nucleotides are TGTGCCAGCAGCCCCCCGGGACAGGAGAATGAAAAACTGTTTTTT. The rearrangement links TRBV7-9 to TRBJ1-4, with 8 bases matching TRBD1. Trimming removed 5 bases from V and 5 bases from J; junction bases left unmatched: 7. CDR1 is SEHNR and CDR2 is FQNEAQ in the germline V gene (reference sequence). The CDR3 has 15 residues.